The 32 T cell receptor beta chains reported below all come from one sample, sequenced in a study of long-term antiretroviral therapy in people with HIV. The authors ran the immunoSEQ assay, v3.0, at survey level. This table comes from immunoSEQ multiplex PCR, and its TCRdb copy is limited to in-frame clones, with some not included. The table lists about 33,000 clones, about 96% of them singletons. The input for sequencing was unsorted PBMCs, taken 6.6 years after starting antiretroviral therapy. These receptors were obtained from a man under 40 with HIV.

The chain couples TRBV5-1 to TRBJ1-1; D remains ambiguous. In germline, CDR1 is SGHRS, CDR2 YFSETQ. CDR3 size: 13 residues. Trimming took 2 bases from V and 1 from J, leaving 6 bases between them. In DNA form, the CDR3 reads TGCGCCAGCAGCTTAATGGAGAACACTGAAGCTTTCTTT. It encodes CASSLMENTEAFF. Together with reference TRBV5-1 and TRBJ1-1, the CDR3 gives the full variable domain: KAGVTQTPRYLIKTRGQQVTLSCSPISGHRSVSWYQQTPGQGLQFLFEYFSETQRNKGNFPGRFSGRQFSNSRSEMNVSTLELGDSALYLCASSLMENTEAFFGQGTRLTVV.

The chain carries TRBV6-1 and TRBJ1-5; D gene unclear. Trimming left V 1 base short and J 5 bases short, with 12 bases between. Germline V gene data show CDR1 as MNHNS and CDR2 as SASEGT. The CDR3 extends over 15 amino acids. The CDR3 DNA sequence: TGTGCCAGCAGTGAAGAAGGAAACAGCTATCAGCCCCAGCATTTT. Its protein product is CASSEEGNSYQPQHF.

The rearrangement joins TRBV9 to TRBJ2-7; 7 bases line up with TRBD1. The ends lost 2 bases at V and 4 bases at J; junction bases unmatched: 6. The CDR3 covers 14 residues. CDR1 is SGDLS and CDR2 is YYNGEE in the germline V gene. The CDR3 DNA follows: TGTGCCAGCAGCGTGACGGGACAGTCGTACGAGCAGTACTTC. Translating gives CASSVTGQSYEQYF.

The chain links TRBV7-8 to TRBJ1-6; 10 positions agree with TRBD1. J was trimmed by 10 bases and V by 1 base; bases with no gene match: 4. From germline, CDR1 is SGHVS and CDR2 FQNEAQ. The CDR3 runs to 15 residues. The CDR3 DNA sequence: TGTGCCAGCAGCTTAGGTGGGACAGGGGCCTCACCCCTCCACTTT. Residues: CASSLGGTGASPLHF.

The chain has TRBV4-2 and TRBJ2-3; D possibly uses TRBD1 or TRBD2 (5 bases each). CDR1 is LGHNA and CDR2 is YNFKEQ in the germline V gene. V lost 4 bases and J 6 bases, leaving 14 bases between the germline ends. This CDR3 is 14 amino acids long. In nucleotides, the CDR3 is TGTGCCAGCAGCCGGGGACCAGAGGATGATACGCAGTATTTT. It codes for CASSRGPEDDTQYF.

The chain couples TRBV15 to TRBJ2-6; 9 positions match TRBD2. CDR1 and CDR2 from the germline V gene are LNHNV and YYDKDF (reference sequence). CDR3 size: 15 residues. V gave up 11 bases and J gave up 0 bases; unmatched junction bases: 5. The CDR3 sequence is CAAGGRGSGANVLTF. For the CDR3, the DNA is TGTGCCGCCGGCGGGAGGGGCTCTGGGGCCAACGTCCTGACTTTC. The variable domain in full, with the rest retrieved from reference TRBV15 and TRBJ2-6, is DAMVIQNPRYQVTQFGKPVTLSCSQTLNHNVMYWYQQKSSQAPKLLFHYYDKDFNNEADTPDNFQSRRPNTSFCFLDIRSPGLGDTAMYLCAAGGRGSGANVLTFGAGSRLTVL.

The CDR3 DNA is TGTGCCAGCAGCTTAGCGCTTGGGGGGGGGATCTACGAGCAGTACTTC. This sequence encodes CASSLALGGGIYEQYF. The chain links TRBV7-6 to TRBJ2-7, with 7 bases identical to TRBD2. Germline V gene sequence: CDR1 SGHVS, CDR2 FNYEAQ. The ends lost 0 bases at V and 3 bases at J; junction bases unmatched: 8. The CDR3 has 16 residues.

The gene calls are TRBV4-1 and TRBJ1-2; no clear D. The V and J ends lost 4 bases and 8 bases respectively, with 14 bases between them. Germline loops: CDR1 MGHRA, CDR2 YSYEKL. This CDR3 has 13 amino acids. This chain's CDR3 is CASSPHPTLGYTF. DNA of the CDR3: TGCGCCAGCAGCCCACATCCGACCCTGGGCTACACCTTC.

The rearrangement links TRBV27 to TRBJ1-2; no reliable D call. There are 13 residues in the CDR3. Germline V gene sequence: CDR1 MNHEY, CDR2 SMNVEV (reference sequence). Trimming pared 3 bases from V and 4 bases from J, leaving 9 bases between. The DNA for the CDR3 is TGTGCCAGCAGTTTCGGGGTCAGCTATGGCTACACCTTC. It specifies CASSFGVSYGYTF.

The CDR3 loop is CASSLRGPNSPLHF. The CDR3 nucleotides are TGTGCCAGCAGCCTCCGGGGACCAAATTCACCCCTCCACTTT. The chain uses TRBV27 and TRBJ1-6; TRBD1 might be the D (5 bases). The V end was cut by 6 bases, the J end by 7 bases, with 13 bases between. The V gene's germline CDR1 is MNHEY and CDR2 SMNVEV (reference sequence). CDR3 length equals 14 residues.

This chain joins TRBV6-1 and TRBJ1-3, with no clear D. This CDR3 is built from 15 residues. V was pared by 2 bases and J by 3 bases, with 11 bases between. Germline loops: CDR1 MNHNS, CDR2 SASEGT. The CDR3 reads CASSEFSDYGNTIYF. CDR3 DNA sequence: TGTGCCAGCAGTGAATTTAGCGACTATGGAAACACCATATATTTT.

The chain has TRBV4-1 and TRBJ1-1; possible D gene TRBD1, 5 bases. CDR3 length: 18 residues. Germline CDR1 MGHRA, CDR2 YSYEKL. V lost 0 bases and J lost 0, with 17 bases in between. CDR3 protein: CASSQDPQGVRMNTEAFF. The CDR3 DNA reads TGCGCCAGCAGCCAAGATCCGCAAGGGGTCAGGATGAACACTGAAGCTTTCTTT.

The chain joins TRBV6-1 to TRBJ1-5, with 11 bases aligning to TRBD1. From germline, CDR1 is MNHNS and CDR2 SASEGT. J gave up 0 bases and V 6 bases, and 1 base lay outside the gene matches. The CDR3 is 15 amino acids. The DNA of the CDR3 is TGTGCCAGCAGGGGACAGGGGGATAGCAATCAGCCCCAGCATTTT. As protein: CASRGQGDSNQPQHF.

The rearrangement links TRBV7-9 to TRBJ2-3; D call uncertain. The CDR3 contains 11 residues. Trimming left V 6 bases short and J 7 bases short, with 8 bases between. CDR1 is SEHNR, CDR2 FQNEAQ, per germline (reference sequence). Here the CDR3 reads CASSSEYTQYF. CDR3 in DNA: TGTGCCAGCAGTTCGGAGTATACGCAGTATTTT.

The chain couples TRBV2 to TRBJ2-3; 9 bases match TRBD2. V was pared by 6 bases and J by 1 base, with 5 bases of the junction left unmatched. CDR1 SNHLY and CDR2 FYNNEI come from the germline V gene. This CDR3 spans 15 amino acids. The CDR3 loop reads CASRRLAARTDTQYF. The DNA for the CDR3 is TGTGCCAGCAGGAGACTAGCGGCCCGCACAGATACGCAGTATTTT.

The rearrangement joins TRBV6-5 to TRBJ2-3; D is undetermined. The CDR3 length is 11 residues. The V and J ends lost 4 bases and 4 bases respectively, with 3 bases between them. The germline V gene encodes CDR1 MNHEY and CDR2 SVGAGI. The chain's CDR3 is CASSFPDTQYF. The DNA of the CDR3 is TGTGCCAGCAGTTTCCCAGATACGCAGTATTTT.

The chain uses TRBV5-6 and TRBJ2-4; D may be TRBD1 (6 bases). Germline V gene lookup returns CDR1 SGHDT and CDR2 YYEEEE. CDR3 size: 17 residues. Trimming shortened V by 2 bases and J by 2 bases, and 17 bases separated the two germline ends. CDR3 residues: CASSLKPGHKPKNIQYF. CDR3 nucleotide sequence: TGTGCCAGCAGCTTAAAACCGGGACACAAACCCAAAAACATTCAGTACTTC.

This clone occurred once. The chain carries TRBV7-2 and TRBJ2-5; 7 bases match TRBD2. The J segment lost 2 bases and the V segment lost 1 base, leaving 1 base of the junction unmatched. The CDR3 is 14 amino acids. Per germline, CDR1 SGHTA and CDR2 FQGNSA. CDR3 loop: CASSLGTRQETQYF. The CDR3 nucleotides read TGTGCCAGCAGCTTAGGGACTAGACAAGAGACCCAGTACTTC.

The V gene is TRBV4-1, the J gene TRBJ2-1, with 11 bases that match TRBD2. The CDR3 is 16 amino acids. The junction had 1 base not matched to a gene; V was cut back by 0 bases and J by 3 bases. Germline CDR1 reads MGHRA; CDR2 reads YSYEKL. The CDR3 sequence is CASSQELAGVYNEQFF. The CDR3 DNA reads TGCGCCAGCAGCCAAGAACTAGCGGGAGTCTACAATGAGCAGTTCTTC.

The J gene is TRBJ2-3, the V gene TRBV7-9; the match to TRBD2 covers 9 bases. Trimming took 5 bases from V and 2 from J; bases not matched to a gene: 8. This CDR3 spans 16 amino acids. Germline CDR1 SEHNR, CDR2 FQNEAQ (reference sequence). The CDR3: CASSLRTSALTDTQYF. The CDR3 nucleotides read TGTGCCAGCAGCCTCCGGACTAGCGCCCTCACAGATACGCAGTATTTT.

This chain uses TRBV30 with TRBJ2-7; D may be TRBD2 (5 bases). The CDR3 is made up of 14 amino acids. CDR1 and CDR2 (germline): GTSNPN, SVGIG (reference sequence). Trimming removed 0 bases from V and 2 bases from J, with 11 bases in between. CDR3 sequence reads: CAWSVPFGAYEQYF. The CDR3 DNA follows: TGTGCCTGGAGTGTCCCTTTCGGGGCCTACGAGCAGTACTTC.

V and J are TRBV6-1 and TRBJ1-5; TRBD1 might be the D (6 bases). Trimming removed 2 bases at V and 4 bases at J, with 15 bases between. CDR1 is MNHNS and CDR2 is SASEGT in the germline V gene. CDR3 length: 16 amino acids. The CDR3 protein is CASSEIWTDGNQPQHF. Written as DNA, the CDR3 is TGTGCCAGCAGTGAAATATGGACAGACGGTAATCAGCCCCAGCATTTT.

This chain joins TRBV2 and TRBJ2-1, with D perhaps matching TRBD1 or TRBD2 (5 bases each). Germline V lookup: CDR1 SNHLY, CDR2 FYNNEI. The CDR3 consists of 14 residues. V was shortened by 10 bases and J by 6 bases, with 19 bases between the two germline ends. CDR3 coding DNA: TGTGCCACCCTAACGACCGGGGCCGCCAATGAGCAGTTCTTC. It translates to CATLTTGAANEQFF.

V and J are TRBV25-1 and TRBJ2-3; D perhaps matches TRBD1 (5 bases). Germline V gives CDR1 MGHDK, CDR2 SYGVNS. The CDR3 has 13 amino acids. V was pared by 10 bases and J by 0 bases, with 11 bases between. The CDR3 sequence: CAIRDPSTDTQYF. The DNA of the CDR3 is TGTGCCATCAGGGATCCTAGCACAGATACGCAGTATTTT. Complete variable domain (other parts from reference TRBV25-1 and TRBJ2-3): EADIYQTPRYLVIGTGKKITLECSQTMGHDKMYWYQQDPGMELHLIHYSYGVNSTEKGDLSSESTVSRIRTEHFPLTLESARPSHTSQYLCAIRDPSTDTQYFGPGTRLTVL.

V is TRBV7-9 and J is TRBJ2-1, with unresolved D. The CDR3 is 11 amino acids. Germline CDR1 SEHNR, CDR2 FQNEAQ (reference sequence). Trimming removed 5 bases at V and 14 bases at J, with 13 bases between. CDR3 bases: TGTGCCAGCAGCCATTGGGGTCCCAAGTTCTTC. This gives the protein CASSHWGPKFF. Complete variable domain (other parts from reference TRBV7-9 and TRBJ2-1): DTGVSQNPRHKITKRGQNVTFRCDPISEHNRLYWYRQTLGQGPEFLTYFQNEAQLEKSRLLSDRFSAERPKGSFSTLEIQRTEQGDSAMYLCASSHWGPKFFGPGTRLTVL.

This clone was observed a single time. The CDR3 DNA sequence: TGTGCCATCAGGGCGGGGTCCTCAGATACGCAGTATTTT. This translates into CAIRAGSSDTQYF. The V gene is TRBV10-3, the J gene TRBJ2-3; maybe TRBD2 (6 bases). This CDR3 spans 13 amino acids. The V end lost 6 bases, the J end lost 4 bases, and 11 bases lay between the germline ends. The germline V gene has CDR1 ENHRY and CDR2 SYGVKD.

This clone was found once. The chain joins TRBV29-1 to TRBJ2-7, with 10 bases that match TRBD1. V was clipped by 7 bases and J by 4 bases; unmatched bases: 7. CDR1 and CDR2 from the germline V gene are SQVTM and ANQGSEA. This CDR3 spans 13 amino acids. CDR3 in DNA: TGCAGCGCCCGAGGACAGGGGGAATACGAGCAGTACTTC. Protein sequence: CSARGQGEYEQYF.

The chain combines TRBV28 with TRBJ1-1, with D hard to call. With 7 bases removed from V and 2 bases from J, the gap between germline ends came to 8 bases. Germline CDR1 is MDHEN and CDR2 is SYDVKM. The CDR3 loop spans 12 amino acids. CDR3 sequence reads: CASTGRNTEAFF. The CDR3 nucleotides read TGTGCCAGCACTGGCAGAAACACTGAAGCTTTCTTT. Looking up the rest from reference TRBV28 and TRBJ1-1 gives the full variable domain: DVKVTQSSRYLVKRTGEKVFLECVQDMDHENMFWYRQDPGLGLRLIYFSYDVKMKEKGDIPEGYSVSREKKERFSLILESASTNQTSMYLCASTGRNTEAFFGQGTRLTVV.

The chain is built from TRBV4-1 and TRBJ2-5; the match to TRBD1 covers 7 bases. The CDR3 is 16 residues long. The germline V gene has CDR1 MGHRA and CDR2 YSYEKL. Trimming at V came to 5 bases and at J to 5 bases, leaving 14 bases not matched to a gene. The CDR3 is CASSSPGTATRETQYF. CDR3 nucleotide sequence: TGCGCCAGCAGCTCCCCGGGGACAGCGACCAGGGAGACCCAGTACTTC.

This sequence joins TRBV11-2 and TRBJ2-1; TRBD1 matches at 7 bases. Per the germline V gene, CDR1 is SGHAT and CDR2 is FQNNGV. The V segment lost 4 bases and the J segment 4 bases; nucleotides outside the gene matches: 7. The CDR3 is made up of 15 amino acids. The CDR3 DNA is TGTGCCAGCAGCTCAGTGACAGGGATGTACAATGAGCAGTTCTTC. As protein: CASSSVTGMYNEQFF.

The V and J genes are TRBV11-2 and TRBJ2-7, with D possibly called TRBD1 or TRBD2 (5 bases each). The V end was cut by 5 bases, the J end by 7 bases, with 33 bases between. The CDR3 extends over 19 amino acids. Germline values: CDR1 SGHAT, CDR2 FQNNGV. Here the CDR3 reads CASSHPPIMPGPQSGEQYF. As DNA, the CDR3 is TGTGCCAGCAGCCATCCACCAATTATGCCGGGACCTCAATCGGGGGAGCAGTACTTC.

V and J are TRBV11-2 and TRBJ2-5, with TRBD1 matching over 7 bases. V shed 6 bases and J 3 bases; nucleotides not matched to a gene: 7. The CDR3 spans 14 residues. CDR1 is SGHAT, CDR2 FQNNGV, per germline. The CDR3, as DNA: TGTGCCAGCAGTTTATGGGACAGCAAAGAGACCCAGTACTTC. Translated, it gives CASSLWDSKETQYF.